Sequencing of this T cell receptor beta chain was carried out in a study of cytomegalovirus exposure and HLA in healthy donors. The wider study: Unique TCRs numbering some 80 million, obtained from HLA-typed donors, made up an early data release.

Deletions cut 5 bases from V and 5 bases from J, with 19 bases between. Germline CDR1 MNHNS, CDR2 SASEGT. There are 15 residues in the CDR3. This clone was seen a few times. Its specificity is unknown. 60 Vbeta and 13 Jbeta primers were used in PCR. Study processing details: It was a later analysis that counted 75 million to 90 million unique TCR beta chains, of which 8.5 million to 12 million were shared. The table came from immunoSEQ multiplex PCR; TCRdb's copy has only in-frame clones and leaves some out. The V and J calls and clone size come from that table; D and trimming were worked out from the DNA. The table lists 150,000 or so clones, over 75% of them singletons. Study-wide findings and caveats: Altogether, more than 150 TCR beta chains were recorded as cytomegalovirus-associated. Later work found most CMV-associated TCR beta chains apparently HLA-restricted.

V gene TRBV6-1 combines with J gene TRBJ2-7; weak D call: TRBD2 (5 bases). Sequencing was carried out using PBMCs. The source is a male donor in good health and CMV-seropositive. CDR3 DNA sequence: TGTGCCAGCAGTTCCATAACTAGAGTGGTTCACGAGCAGTACTTC. It yields the protein CASSSITRVVHEQYF.